The T cell receptor beta chain described here comes from a study of identical twins. The CDR3 has 18 amino acids. V shed 0 bases and J 4 bases; nucleotides not matched to a gene: 13. Each donor (without exception) was a healthy Caucasian. Each CDR3 protein is one row after TCRdb ran MiXCR on the 5' RACE reads. Here the sample spans about 530,000 distinct CDR3 sequences, around 20% being singletons. Another study also made use of these data, one on yellow fever vaccine responses in identical twins.

Material: CD4+ T cells sorted from blood. This receptor was taken from a woman aged 18-29 years in good health. The chain carries TRBV12-3 or TRBV12-4 and TRBJ2-5, with TRBD2 matching over 8 bases. The CDR3 protein is CASSLAPAGVTGRETQYF. CDR3 nucleotide sequence: TGTGCCAGCAGTTTAGCGCCAGCGGGAGTGACGGGTAGAGAGACCCAGTACTTC.